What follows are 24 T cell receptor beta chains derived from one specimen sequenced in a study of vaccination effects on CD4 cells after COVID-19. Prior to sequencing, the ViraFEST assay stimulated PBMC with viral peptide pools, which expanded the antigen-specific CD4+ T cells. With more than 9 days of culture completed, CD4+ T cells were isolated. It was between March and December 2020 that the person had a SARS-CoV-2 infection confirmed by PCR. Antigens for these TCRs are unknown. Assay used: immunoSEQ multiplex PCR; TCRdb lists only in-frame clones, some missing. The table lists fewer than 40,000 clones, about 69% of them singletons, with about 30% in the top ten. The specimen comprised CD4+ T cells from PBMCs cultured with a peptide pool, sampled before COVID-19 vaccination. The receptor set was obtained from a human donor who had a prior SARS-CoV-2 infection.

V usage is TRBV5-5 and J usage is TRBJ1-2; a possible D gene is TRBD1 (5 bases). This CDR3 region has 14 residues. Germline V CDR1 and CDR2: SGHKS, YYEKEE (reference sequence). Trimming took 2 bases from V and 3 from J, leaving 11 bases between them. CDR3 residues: CASSLRPTDYGYTF. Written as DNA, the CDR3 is TGTGCCAGCAGCTTACGGCCGACAGACTATGGCTACACCTTC.

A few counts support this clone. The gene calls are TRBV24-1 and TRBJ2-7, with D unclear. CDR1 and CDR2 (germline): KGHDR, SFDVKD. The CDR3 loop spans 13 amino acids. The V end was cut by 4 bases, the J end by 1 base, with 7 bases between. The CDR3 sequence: CATSDSYSYEQYF. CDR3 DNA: TGTGCCACCAGTGACTCATATTCCTACGAGCAGTACTTC.

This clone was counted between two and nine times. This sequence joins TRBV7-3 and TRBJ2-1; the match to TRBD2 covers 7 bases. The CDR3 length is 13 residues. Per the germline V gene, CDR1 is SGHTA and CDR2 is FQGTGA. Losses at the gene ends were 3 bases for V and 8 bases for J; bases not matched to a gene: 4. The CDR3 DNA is TGTGCCAGCAGCTTCAGCGGGGCCGATGAGCAGTTCTTC. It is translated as CASSFSGADEQFF.

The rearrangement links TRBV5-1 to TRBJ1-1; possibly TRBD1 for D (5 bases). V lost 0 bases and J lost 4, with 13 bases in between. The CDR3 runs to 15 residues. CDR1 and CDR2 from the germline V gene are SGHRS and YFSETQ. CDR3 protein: CASSLGRQGSTEAFF. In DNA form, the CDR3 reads TGCGCCAGCAGCTTGGGGCGCCAGGGTAGCACTGAAGCTTTCTTT.

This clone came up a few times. CDR3 amino acids: CASSYNPGLSGNTIYF. CDR3 bases: TGTGCCAGCAGCTATAACCCGGGCCTCTCCGGAAACACCATATATTTT. The J gene is TRBJ1-3, the V gene TRBV7-2, with D unclear. This CDR3 is 16 amino acids long. Germline lookup yields CDR1 SGHTA and CDR2 FQGNSA. Between the trimmed V and J ends, which lost 4 bases and 4 bases, there was a span of 17 bases.

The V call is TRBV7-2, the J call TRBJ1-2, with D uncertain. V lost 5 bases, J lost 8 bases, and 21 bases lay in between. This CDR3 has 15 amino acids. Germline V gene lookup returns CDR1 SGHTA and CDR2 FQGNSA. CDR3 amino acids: CASSPRPDWPRGYTF. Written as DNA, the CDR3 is TGTGCCAGCAGCCCGAGACCAGACTGGCCTCGGGGCTACACCTTC.

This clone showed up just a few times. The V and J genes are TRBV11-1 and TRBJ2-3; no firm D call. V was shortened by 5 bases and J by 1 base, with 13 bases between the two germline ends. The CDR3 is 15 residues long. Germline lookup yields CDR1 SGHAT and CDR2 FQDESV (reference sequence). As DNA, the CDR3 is TGTGCCAGCAGCGTACCATCTCTCGGCACAGATACGCAGTATTTT. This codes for CASSVPSLGTDTQYF.

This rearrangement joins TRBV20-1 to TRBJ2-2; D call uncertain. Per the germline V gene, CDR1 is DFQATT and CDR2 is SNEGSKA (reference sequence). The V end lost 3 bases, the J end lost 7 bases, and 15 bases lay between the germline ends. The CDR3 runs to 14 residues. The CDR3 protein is CSASNPTKGGELFF. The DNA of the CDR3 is TGCAGTGCTAGTAATCCTACAAAAGGCGGGGAGCTGTTTTTT.

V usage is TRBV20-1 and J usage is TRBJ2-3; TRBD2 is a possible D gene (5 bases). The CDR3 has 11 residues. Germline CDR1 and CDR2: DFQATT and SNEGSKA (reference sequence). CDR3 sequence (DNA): TGCAGGGCGGGCGTGGGTGATACGCAGTATTTT. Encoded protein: CRAGVGDTQYF.

DNA for the CDR3: TGTGCCAGCAGCTTATATGAGGGCACTGAAGCTTTCTTT. Its translation: CASSLYEGTEAFF. The rearrangement links TRBV7-3 to TRBJ1-1; D unresolved. V lost 2 bases to trimming and J lost 4 bases, with 8 bases between them. In germline, CDR1 is SGHTA, CDR2 FQGTGA. The CDR3 sequence is 13 residues long.

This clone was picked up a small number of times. This chain's CDR3 is CASSRRGLSEKLFF. CDR3 nucleotide sequence: TGTGCCAGCAGTAGGAGGGGGCTAAGTGAAAAACTGTTTTTT. V is TRBV28 and J is TRBJ1-4; 7 bases fit TRBD1. The length of the CDR3 is 14 residues. The V segment lost 5 bases and the J segment 7 bases; nucleotides outside the gene matches: 7. Germline CDR1 and CDR2: MDHEN and SYDVKM.

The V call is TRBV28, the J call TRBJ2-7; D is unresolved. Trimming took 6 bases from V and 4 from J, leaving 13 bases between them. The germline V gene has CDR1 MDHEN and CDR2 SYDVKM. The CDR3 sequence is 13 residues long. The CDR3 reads CASSRPRRYEQYF. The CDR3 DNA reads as TGTGCCAGCAGCCGCCCGCGTCGATACGAGCAGTACTTC.

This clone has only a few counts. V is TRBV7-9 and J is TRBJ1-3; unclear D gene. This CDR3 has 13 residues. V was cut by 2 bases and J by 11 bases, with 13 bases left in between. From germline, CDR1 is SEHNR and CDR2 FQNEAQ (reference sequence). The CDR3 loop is CASSLLAPSAIYF. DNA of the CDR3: TGTGCCAGCAGCTTATTAGCCCCAAGCGCCATATATTTT.

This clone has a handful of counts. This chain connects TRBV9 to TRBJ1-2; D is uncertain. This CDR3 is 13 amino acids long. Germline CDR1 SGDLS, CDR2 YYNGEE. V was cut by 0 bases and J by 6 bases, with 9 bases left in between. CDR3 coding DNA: TGTGCCAGCAGCGTAGTAGAGGGAGATGGCTACACCTTC. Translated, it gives CASSVVEGDGYTF. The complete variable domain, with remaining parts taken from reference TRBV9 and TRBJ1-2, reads DSGVTQTPKHLITATGQRVTLRCSPRSGDLSVYWYQQSLDQGLQFLIQYYNGEERAKGNILERFSAQQFPDLHSELNLSSLELGDSALYFCASSVVEGDGYTFGSGTRLTVV.

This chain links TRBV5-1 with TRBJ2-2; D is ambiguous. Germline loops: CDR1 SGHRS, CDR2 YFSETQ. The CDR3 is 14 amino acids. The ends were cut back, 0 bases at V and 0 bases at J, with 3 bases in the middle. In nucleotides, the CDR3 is TGCGCCAGCAGCTTGGCCCCGAACACCGGGGAGCTGTTTTTT. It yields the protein CASSLAPNTGELFF. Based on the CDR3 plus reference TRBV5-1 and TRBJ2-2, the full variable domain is KAGVTQTPRYLIKTRGQQVTLSCSPISGHRSVSWYQQTPGQGLQFLFEYFSETQRNKGNFPGRFSGRQFSNSRSEMNVSTLELGDSALYLCASSLAPNTGELFFGEGSRLTVL.

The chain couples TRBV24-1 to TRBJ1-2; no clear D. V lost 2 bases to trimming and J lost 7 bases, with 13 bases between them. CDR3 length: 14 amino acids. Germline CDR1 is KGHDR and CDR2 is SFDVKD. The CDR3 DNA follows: TGTGCCACCAGTGATTCGACTCGTCTGGGTGGCTACACCTTC. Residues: CATSDSTRLGGYTF.

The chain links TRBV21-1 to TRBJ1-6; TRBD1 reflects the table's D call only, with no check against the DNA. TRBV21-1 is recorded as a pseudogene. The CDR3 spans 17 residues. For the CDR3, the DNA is TGTGCCAGCAGCAAAACCCCCCGTGACAGAGGTAATTCACCCCTCCACTTT. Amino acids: CASSKTPRDRGNSPLHF.

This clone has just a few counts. The CDR3 bases are TGTGCCAGCAGGGAGGACAGGGCTGGCTACACCTTC. As protein: CASREDRAGYTF. The chain is built from TRBV3-1 (or the pseudogene TRBV3-2) and TRBJ1-2; 8 bases line up with TRBD1. The CDR3 contains 12 residues. V gave up 6 bases and J gave up 7 bases; unmatched junction bases: 4. Germline CDR1 LGHDT, CDR2 YNNKEL (reference sequence).

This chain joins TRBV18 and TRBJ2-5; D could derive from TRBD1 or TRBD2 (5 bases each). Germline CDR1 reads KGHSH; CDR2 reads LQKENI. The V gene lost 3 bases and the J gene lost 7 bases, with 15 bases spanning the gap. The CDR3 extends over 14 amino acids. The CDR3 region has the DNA TGTGCCAGCTCACCGGGACGGGTTTCAGTGACCCAGTACTTC. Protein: CASSPGRVSVTQYF.

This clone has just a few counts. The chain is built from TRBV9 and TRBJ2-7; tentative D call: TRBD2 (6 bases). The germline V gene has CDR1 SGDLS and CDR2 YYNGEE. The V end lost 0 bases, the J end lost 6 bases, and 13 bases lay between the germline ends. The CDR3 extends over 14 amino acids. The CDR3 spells CASSVDVRGTEQYF. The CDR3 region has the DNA TGTGCCAGCAGCGTAGATGTTCGGGGGACCGAGCAGTACTTC.

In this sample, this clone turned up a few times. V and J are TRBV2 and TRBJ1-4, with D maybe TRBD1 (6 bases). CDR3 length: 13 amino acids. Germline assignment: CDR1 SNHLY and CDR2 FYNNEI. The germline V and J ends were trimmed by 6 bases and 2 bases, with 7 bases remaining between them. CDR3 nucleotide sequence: TGTGCCAGCAGGAGGGGGACTAATGAAAAACTGTTTTTT. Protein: CASRRGTNEKLFF.

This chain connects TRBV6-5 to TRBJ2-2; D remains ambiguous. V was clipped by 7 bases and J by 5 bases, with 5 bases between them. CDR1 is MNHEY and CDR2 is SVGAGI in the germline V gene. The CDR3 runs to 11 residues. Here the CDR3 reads CASKTTGELFF. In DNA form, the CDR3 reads TGTGCCAGCAAAACAACCGGGGAGCTGTTTTTT.

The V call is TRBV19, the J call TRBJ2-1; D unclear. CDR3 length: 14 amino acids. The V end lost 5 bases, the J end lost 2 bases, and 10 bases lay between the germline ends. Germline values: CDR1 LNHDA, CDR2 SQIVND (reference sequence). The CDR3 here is CASSFRGPYNEQFF. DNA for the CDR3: TGTGCCAGTAGTTTCCGAGGTCCCTACAATGAGCAGTTCTTC.

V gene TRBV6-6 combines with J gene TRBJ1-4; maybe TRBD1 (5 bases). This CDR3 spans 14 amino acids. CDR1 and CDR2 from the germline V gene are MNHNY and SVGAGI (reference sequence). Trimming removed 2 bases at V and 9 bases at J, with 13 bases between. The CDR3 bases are TGTGCCAGCAGTTACCAGGGTTTCTACCAAAAACTGTTTTTT. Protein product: CASSYQGFYQKLFF.